The sequence of this T cell receptor (beta chain) was determined in a study of spatial heterogeneity in lung cancer. Study conclusions and caveats: Expanded tumor TCRs that were ubiquitous appeared in blood more at resection than follow-up.

The germline CDR1 and CDR2 sequences are MDHEN and SYDVKM. The V and J ends lost 6 bases and 2 bases respectively, with 16 bases between them. CDR3 size: 15 residues. This sample's time point: sample taken at primary tumor resection. Whole RNA was taken from tumor, nontumor lung or frozen PBMC; it was then sequenced unsorted. A total of some 70 untreated early-stage non-small cell lung cancer patients served as donors. In the library, each TCR cDNA molecule bore its own unique molecular identifier. TCRdb reprocessed the 5' RACE reads with MiXCR, giving one entry per CDR3 protein. Among tens of thousands of distinct CDR3 sequences listed, approximately 18% were seen once. The sample holds a few counts of this clonotype. Its antigen is unidentified.

The J gene is TRBJ2-5, the V gene TRBV28, with D tentatively TRBD1 (6 bases). This specimen consisted of PBMCs, obtained at surgery. The clonotype was recovered from a male donor with early-stage non-small cell lung cancer. The CDR3 sequence is CASSPIIGGQETQYF. CDR3 nucleotide sequence: TGTGCCAGCAGCCCAATCATAGGGGGTCAAGAGACCCAGTACTTC.